Each of the 17 T cell receptor beta chains below was sequenced from the same sample in a study of T cells after yellow fever vaccination. TCRdb processed the 5' RACE reads anew with MiXCR; each CDR3 protein has one entry. The data hold fewer than 400,000 distinct CDR3 sequences, with 6.2% observed a single time. The sequencing used PBMCs, collected 5 days after the yellow fever booster vaccination. Receptor source: a man aged 30 to 45 who received the YFV17D yellow fever vaccine.

This clonotype was picked up a small number of times. This sequence joins TRBV20-1 and TRBJ2-7; 9 nucleotides agree with TRBD2. This CDR3 comprises 16 residues. In germline, CDR1 is DFQATT, CDR2 SNEGSKA (reference sequence). Trimming at V came to 3 bases and at J to 2 bases, leaving 11 bases not matched to a gene. CDR3 nucleotides: TGCAGTGCTAGTGTTATAGCGGGGGCGGGGACCTACGAGCAGTACTTC. Its translation is CSASVIAGAGTYEQYF.

This clonotype was picked up many times. This chain links TRBV12-3 or TRBV12-4 with TRBJ1-5, with a tentative D call TRBD1 (5 bases). The CDR3 spans 15 residues. The V gene lost 5 bases and the J gene lost 2 bases, with 13 bases spanning the gap. This CDR3 reads CASSGGGLGNQPQHF. CDR3 nucleotides: TGTGCCAGCAGTGGGGGGGGACTGGGCAATCAGCCCCAGCATTTT.

The chain employs TRBV11-3 and TRBJ2-1; TRBD2 is a possible D gene (5 bases). This CDR3 region has 13 residues. Deletions cut 3 bases from V and 4 bases from J, with 7 bases between. Germline-derived CDR1 and CDR2 are SGHNT and YENEEA. CDR3 nucleotide sequence: TGTGCCAGCAGCTTTGGACTGTACAATGAGCAGTTCTTC. Translating it yields CASSFGLYNEQFF.

This clonotype was seen a handful of times. This chain links TRBV12-3 or TRBV12-4 with TRBJ2-6; no clear D gene. The CDR3 spans 17 residues. V dropped 1 base and J dropped 2 bases, with 12 bases sitting between them. In nucleotides, the CDR3 is TGTGCCAGCAGTTTAGGGGCGCCGAACACTGGGGCCAACGTCCTGACTTTC. Protein product: CASSLGAPNTGANVLTF.

In its sample, this clonotype was seen many times. This sequence joins TRBV20-1 and TRBJ2-5, with D unresolved. The CDR3 sequence is 12 residues long. V was pared by 3 bases and J by 0 bases, with 5 bases between. Germline values: CDR1 DFQATT, CDR2 SNEGSKA (reference sequence). The CDR3 reads CSASSNQETQYF. Here the CDR3 DNA reads TGCAGTGCTAGTTCCAACCAAGAGACCCAGTACTTC.

About this clonotype: One junction end disagrees with the germline gene, perhaps due to a read error. The chain links TRBV18 to TRBJ2-5, with D hard to call. The CDR3 length is 13 residues. Per germline, CDR1 KGHSH and CDR2 LQKENI. The CDR3 DNA follows: TGTGCCAGCTCTCCCGATGTGAGCTCCAACCCTCAATTC. It is translated as CASSPDVSSNPQF.

In its sample, this clonotype was seen many times. This rearrangement joins TRBV5-1 to TRBJ2-7; the match to TRBD1 covers 9 bases. The CDR3 runs to 15 residues. J gave up 5 bases and V 3 bases, and 9 bases lay outside the gene matches. CDR1 and CDR2 from the germline V gene are SGHRS and YFSETQ. The CDR3 sequence is CASSWTGTGTDEQYF. In nucleotides, the CDR3 is TGCGCCAGCAGCTGGACCGGGACAGGGACCGACGAGCAGTACTTC.

This clonotype was found once. CDR3 nucleotides: TGTGCCAGCAGCTCCCCGGGACAGGGAGTTTTGTGGATTGAGCAGTTCTTC. It encodes CASSSPGQGVLWIEQFF. The rearrangement joins TRBV7-9 to TRBJ2-1; TRBD1 agrees at 9 bases. Germline V gene sequence: CDR1 SEHNR, CDR2 FQNEAQ (reference sequence). CDR3 length: 17 residues. The V gene end was trimmed by 4 bases and the J gene end by 9 bases; junction bases not matched to a gene: 16.

This chain joins TRBV20-1 and TRBJ2-1; 14 bases line up with TRBD2. The CDR3 has 14 residues. From germline, CDR1 is DFQATT and CDR2 SNEGSKA (reference sequence). In nucleotides, the CDR3 is TGCAGCGGAGAGGGACTAGCGGGGGACAATGAGCAGTTCTTC. Translation gives CSGEGLAGDNEQFF.

CDR3 sequence: CASRSGTSGEQFF. CDR3 sequence (DNA): TGTGCCAGCAGATCAGGGACTAGCGGAGAGCAGTTCTTC. The gene calls are TRBV9 and TRBJ2-1, with TRBD2 matching 11 bases. The CDR3 runs 13 residues. CDR1 SGDLS and CDR2 YYNGEE come from the germline V gene. After removal of 5 bases from V and 10 bases from J, the junction contained 5 bases not matched to a gene. The entire variable domain, with the rest obtained from reference TRBV9 and TRBJ2-1, is as follows: DSGVTQTPKHLITATGQRVTLRCSPRSGDLSVYWYQQSLDQGLQFLIQYYNGEERAKGNILERFSAQQFPDLHSELNLSSLELGDSALYFCASRSGTSGEQFFGPGTRLTVL.

The rearrangement links TRBV29-1 to TRBJ1-5, with TRBD1 identical over 8 bases. CDR3 length equals 14 residues. The germline gives CDR1 SQVTM, CDR2 ANQGSEA. Unmatched junction bases numbered 9, after V lost 4 bases and J lost 7 bases. The CDR3 bases are TGCAGCGTTGCCATGGACAGGGCTGAGCAGCCCCAGCATTTT. Amino acids: CSVAMDRAEQPQHF.

Of note for this clonotype: A much larger clone is a single base away; this may be a read error. The chain combines TRBV18 with TRBJ2-1; D not resolved. Trimming took off 0 bases at V and 8 bases at J, with 14 bases between the two ends. CDR3 length: 15 amino acids. CDR1 is KGHSH, CDR2 LQKENI, per germline. This CDR3 is CASSPPVGRTDEQFF. The CDR3 DNA is TGTGCCAGCTCACCACCGGTAGGCCGAACAGATGAGCAGTTCTTC.

This chain uses TRBV20-1 with TRBJ1-2; D perhaps matches TRBD1 (5 bases). Germline V lookup: CDR1 DFQATT, CDR2 SNEGSKA (reference sequence). This CDR3 has 13 amino acids. V dropped 0 bases and J dropped 5 bases, with 10 bases sitting between them. The CDR3 sequence: CSAREGTAYGYTF. The CDR3, as DNA: TGCAGTGCTAGAGAAGGGACGGCTTATGGCTACACCTTC.

V and J are TRBV21-1 and TRBJ2-2; TRBD1, the D gene given by the table, was not confirmed from the DNA. TRBV21-1 is listed as a pseudogene. This CDR3 is built from 16 residues. The CDR3 DNA reads TGTGCCAGCAGCCCACGTCCAGGACAGAACACCGGGGAGCTGTTTTTT. Translation gives CASSPRPGQNTGELFF.

This clonotype was observed a few times. The J gene is TRBJ1-5, the V gene TRBV12-3 or TRBV12-4; TRBD1 aligns across 8 bases. This CDR3 is 14 amino acids long. After removal of 6 bases from V and 4 bases from J, the junction contained 5 bases not matched to a gene. As DNA, the CDR3 is TGTGCCAGCAGCCCGACAGGGGATAATCAGCCCCAGCATTTT. Amino acid sequence: CASSPTGDNQPQHF.

In this sample, this clonotype turned up many times. This rearrangement joins TRBV5-1 to TRBJ2-1; 8 bases are a match to TRBD2. V lost 0 bases to trimming and J lost 8 bases; unmatched junction nucleotides: 13. The CDR3 is 17 amino acids. The germline gives CDR1 SGHRS, CDR2 YFSETQ. CDR3 DNA sequence: TGCGCCAGCAGCTTGGGAGCGGGAGCGATATTAGTGTATGAGCAGTTCTTC. It codes for CASSLGAGAILVYEQFF.

In regard to this clonotype: Given a much more abundant clone one base away, this may be a read error. The chain's CDR3 is CASSQVWQIHEKLFF. The CDR3 DNA follows: TGCGCCAGCAGCCAAGTATGGCAGATCCATGAAAAACTGTTTTTT. This sequence joins TRBV4-3 and TRBJ1-4; D not certain. Germline-derived CDR1 and CDR2 are LGHNA and YSLEER. Trimming cost V 1 base and J 6 bases, with 12 bases left between them. This CDR3 comprises 15 residues.